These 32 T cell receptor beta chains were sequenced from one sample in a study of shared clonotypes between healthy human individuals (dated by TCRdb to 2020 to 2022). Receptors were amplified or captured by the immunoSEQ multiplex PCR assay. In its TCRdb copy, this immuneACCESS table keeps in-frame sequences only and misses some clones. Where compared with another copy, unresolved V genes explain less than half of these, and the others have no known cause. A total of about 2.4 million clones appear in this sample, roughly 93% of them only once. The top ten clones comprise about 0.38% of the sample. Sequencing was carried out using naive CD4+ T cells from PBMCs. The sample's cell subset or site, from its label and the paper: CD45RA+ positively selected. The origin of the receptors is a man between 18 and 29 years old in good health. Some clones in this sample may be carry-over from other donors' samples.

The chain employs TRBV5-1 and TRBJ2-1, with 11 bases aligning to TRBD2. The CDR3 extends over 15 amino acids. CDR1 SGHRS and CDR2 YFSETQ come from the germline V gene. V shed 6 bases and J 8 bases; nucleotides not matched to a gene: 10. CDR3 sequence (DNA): TGCGCCAGCACTCCTGCTAGCGGGAGGTTCGATGAGCAGTTCTTC. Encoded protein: CASTPASGRFDEQFF.

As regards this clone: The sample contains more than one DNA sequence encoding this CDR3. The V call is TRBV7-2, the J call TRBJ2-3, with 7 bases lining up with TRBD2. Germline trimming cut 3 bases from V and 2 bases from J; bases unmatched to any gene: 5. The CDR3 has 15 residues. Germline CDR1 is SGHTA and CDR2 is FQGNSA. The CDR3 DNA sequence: TGTGCCAGCAGCTTGTCTAGCGGCGACACAGATACGCAGTATTTT. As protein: CASSLSSGDTDTQYF.

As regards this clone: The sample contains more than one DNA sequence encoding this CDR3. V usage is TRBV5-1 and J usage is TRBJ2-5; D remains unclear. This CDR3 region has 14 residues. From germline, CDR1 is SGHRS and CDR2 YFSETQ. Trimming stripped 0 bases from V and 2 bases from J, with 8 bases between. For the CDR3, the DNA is TGCGCCAGCAGCTTGGCTCCAGGTCAAGAGACCCAGTACTTC. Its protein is CASSLAPGQETQYF.

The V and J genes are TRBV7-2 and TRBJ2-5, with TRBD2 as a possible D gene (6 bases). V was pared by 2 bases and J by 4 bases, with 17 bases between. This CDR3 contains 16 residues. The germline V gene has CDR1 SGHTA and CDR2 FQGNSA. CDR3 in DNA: TGTGCCAGCAGCTTACGGGGGTCGGGCCTGGGAGAGACCCAGTACTTC. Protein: CASSLRGSGLGETQYF.

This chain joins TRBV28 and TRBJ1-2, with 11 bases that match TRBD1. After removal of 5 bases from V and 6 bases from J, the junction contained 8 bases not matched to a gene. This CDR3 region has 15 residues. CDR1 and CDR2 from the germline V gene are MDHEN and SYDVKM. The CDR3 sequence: CASSPNGQGANGYTF. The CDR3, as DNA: TGTGCCAGCAGTCCGAACGGACAGGGGGCCAATGGCTACACCTTC.

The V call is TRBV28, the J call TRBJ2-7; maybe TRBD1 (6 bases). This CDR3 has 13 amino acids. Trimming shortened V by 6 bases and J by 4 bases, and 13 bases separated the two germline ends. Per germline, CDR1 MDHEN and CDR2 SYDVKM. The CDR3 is CASSTGHLYEQYF. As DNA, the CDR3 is TGTGCCAGCAGCACGGGACACCTTTACGAGCAGTACTTC.

DNA of the CDR3: TGTGCCAGCAGTGAAGCCACAGGGGGTGAAGGCTCCTACGAGCAGTACTTC. This translates into CASSEATGGEGSYEQYF. V gene TRBV2 combines with J gene TRBJ2-7; 8 bases are a match to TRBD1. The CDR3 extends over 17 amino acids. Germline trimming cut 0 bases from V and 0 bases from J; bases unmatched to any gene: 7. Looked up from germline, CDR1 is SNHLY and CDR2 is FYNNEI.

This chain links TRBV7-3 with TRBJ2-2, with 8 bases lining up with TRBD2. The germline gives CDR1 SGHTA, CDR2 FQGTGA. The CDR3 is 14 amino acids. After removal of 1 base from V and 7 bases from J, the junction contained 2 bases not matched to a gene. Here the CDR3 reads CASSLNSGGGELFF. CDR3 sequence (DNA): TGTGCCAGCAGCTTAAACAGCGGGGGCGGGGAGCTGTTTTTT.

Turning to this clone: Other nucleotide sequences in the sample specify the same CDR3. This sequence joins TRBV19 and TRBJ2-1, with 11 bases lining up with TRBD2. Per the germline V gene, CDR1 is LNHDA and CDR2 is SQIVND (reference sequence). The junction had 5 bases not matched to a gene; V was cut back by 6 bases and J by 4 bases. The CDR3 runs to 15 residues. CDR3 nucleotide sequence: TGTGCCAGTAGATTAGCGGGAGGGCCGTACAATGAGCAGTTCTTC. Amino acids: CASRLAGGPYNEQFF.

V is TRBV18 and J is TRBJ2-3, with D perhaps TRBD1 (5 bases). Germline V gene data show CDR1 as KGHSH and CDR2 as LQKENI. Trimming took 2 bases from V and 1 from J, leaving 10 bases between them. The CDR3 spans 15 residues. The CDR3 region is CASSPRTPRTDTQYF. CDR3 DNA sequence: TGTGCCAGCTCACCAAGGACACCCCGCACAGATACGCAGTATTTT.

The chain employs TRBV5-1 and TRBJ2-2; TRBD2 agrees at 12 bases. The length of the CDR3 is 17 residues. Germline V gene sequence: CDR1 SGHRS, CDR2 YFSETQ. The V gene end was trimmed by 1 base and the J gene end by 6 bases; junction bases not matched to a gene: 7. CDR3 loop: CASSLLSSGRAPGELFF. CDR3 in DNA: TGCGCCAGCAGCTTGCTATCTAGCGGGAGGGCCCCCGGGGAGCTGTTTTTT.

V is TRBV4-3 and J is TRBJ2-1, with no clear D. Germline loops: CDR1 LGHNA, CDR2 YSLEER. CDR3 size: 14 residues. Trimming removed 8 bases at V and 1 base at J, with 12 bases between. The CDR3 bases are TGCGCCAGCGCTTTGGCGCGATCCTACAATGAGCAGTTCTTC. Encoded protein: CASALARSYNEQFF.

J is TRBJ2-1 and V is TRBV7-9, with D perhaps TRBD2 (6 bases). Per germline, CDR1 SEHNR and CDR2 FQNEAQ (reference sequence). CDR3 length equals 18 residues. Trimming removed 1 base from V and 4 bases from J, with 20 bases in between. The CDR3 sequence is CASSLGMGGKSPYNEQFF. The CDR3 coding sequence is TGTGCCAGCAGCTTAGGTATGGGCGGGAAATCGCCTTACAATGAGCAGTTCTTC.

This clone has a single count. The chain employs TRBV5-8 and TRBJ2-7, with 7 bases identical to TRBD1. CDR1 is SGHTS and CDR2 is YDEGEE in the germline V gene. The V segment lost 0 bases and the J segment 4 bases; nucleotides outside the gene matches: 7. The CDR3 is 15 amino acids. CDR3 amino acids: CASSLGGTAPYEQYF. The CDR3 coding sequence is TGTGCCAGCAGCTTGGGAGGGACAGCACCATACGAGCAGTACTTC.

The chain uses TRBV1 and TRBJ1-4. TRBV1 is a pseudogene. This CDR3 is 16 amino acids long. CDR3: CTSSQDDSSPLEKLFF. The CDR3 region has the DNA TGCACCAGCAGCCAAGATGACTCCTCCCCTTTAGAAAAACTGTTTTTT.

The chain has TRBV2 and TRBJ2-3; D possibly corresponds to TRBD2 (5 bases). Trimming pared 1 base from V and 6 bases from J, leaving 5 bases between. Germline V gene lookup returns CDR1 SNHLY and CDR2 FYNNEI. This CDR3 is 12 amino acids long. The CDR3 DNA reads TGTGCCAGCAGTGAAGAGCGGGATACGCAGTATTTT. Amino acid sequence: CASSEERDTQYF.

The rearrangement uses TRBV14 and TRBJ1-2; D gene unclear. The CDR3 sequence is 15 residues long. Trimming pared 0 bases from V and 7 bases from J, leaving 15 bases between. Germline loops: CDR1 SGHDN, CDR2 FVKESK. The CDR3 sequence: CASSQDSALLVGYTF. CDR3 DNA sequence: TGTGCCAGCAGCCAAGATTCGGCCCTCCTCGTTGGCTACACCTTC. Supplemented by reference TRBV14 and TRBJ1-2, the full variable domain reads EAGVTQFPSHSVIEKGQTVTLRCDPISGHDNLYWYRRVMGKEIKFLLHFVKESKQDESGMPNNRFLAERTGGTYSTLKVQPAELEDSGVYFCASSQDSALLVGYTFGSGTRLTVV.

The CDR3 bases are TGCGCCAGCAGTGACCCCGGAGGGCCCCATAATGAAAAACTGTTTTTT. Its translation is CASSDPGGPHNEKLFF. The chain links TRBV10-2 to TRBJ1-4; D unresolved. Germline V gene sequence: CDR1 WSHSY, CDR2 SAAADI. The CDR3 length is 16 residues. V was trimmed by 3 bases and J by 4 bases, leaving 15 bases between them.

The CDR3 DNA reads as TGTGCCAGCAGTGGGTGGGCGGGGAGCACTGAAGCTTTCTTT. This sequence encodes CASSGWAGSTEAFF. The gene calls are TRBV6-1 and TRBJ1-1; D remains unclear. Trimming left V 4 bases short and J 4 bases short, with 13 bases between. The length of the CDR3 is 14 residues. Germline V gene sequence: CDR1 MNHNS, CDR2 SASEGT.

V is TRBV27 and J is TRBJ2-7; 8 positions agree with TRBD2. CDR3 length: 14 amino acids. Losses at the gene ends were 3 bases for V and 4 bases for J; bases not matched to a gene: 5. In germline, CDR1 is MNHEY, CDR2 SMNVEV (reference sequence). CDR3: CASSFGGGRYEQYF. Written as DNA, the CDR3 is TGTGCCAGCAGTTTCGGCGGGGGGCGGTACGAGCAGTACTTC.

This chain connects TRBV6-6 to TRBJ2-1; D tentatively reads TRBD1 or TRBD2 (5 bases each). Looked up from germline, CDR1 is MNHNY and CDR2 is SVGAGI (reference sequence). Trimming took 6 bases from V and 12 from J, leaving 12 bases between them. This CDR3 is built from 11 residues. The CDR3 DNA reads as TGTGCCAGCAGCCACGGGACCAGGCAGTTCTTC. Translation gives CASSHGTRQFF.

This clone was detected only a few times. The CDR3 loop reads CASSMYAGVNTEAFF. The CDR3 nucleotides are TGTGCCAGTAGTATGTACGCAGGAGTGAACACTGAAGCTTTCTTT. The V and J genes are TRBV19 and TRBJ1-1, with D uncertain. Germline CDR1 LNHDA, CDR2 SQIVND (reference sequence). The CDR3 totals 15 residues. V lost 3 bases to trimming and J lost 0 bases, with 11 bases between them. Together with reference TRBV19 and TRBJ1-1, the CDR3 gives the full variable domain: DGGITQSPKYLFRKEGQNVTLSCEQNLNHDAMYWYRQDPGQGLRLIYYSQIVNDFQKGDIAEGYSVSREKKESFPLTVTSAQKNPTAFYLCASSMYAGVNTEAFFGQGTRLTVV.

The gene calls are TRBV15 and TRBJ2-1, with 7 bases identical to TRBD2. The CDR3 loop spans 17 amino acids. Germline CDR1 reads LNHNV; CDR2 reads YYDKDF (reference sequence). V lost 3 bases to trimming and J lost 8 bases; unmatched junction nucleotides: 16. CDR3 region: CATSSPLLAPRFDEQFF. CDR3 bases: TGTGCCACCAGCAGCCCTTTACTAGCGCCCAGGTTCGATGAGCAGTTCTTC.

CDR3 in DNA: TGTGCCAGCAGCTTAGGCTTGGCTGGAGACACTGAAGCTTTCTTT. Residues: CASSLGLAGDTEAFF. V usage is TRBV7-8 and J usage is TRBJ1-1; D uncertain. The CDR3 contains 15 residues. V lost 1 base to trimming and J lost 3 bases, with 12 bases between them. The germline gives CDR1 SGHVS, CDR2 FQNEAQ.

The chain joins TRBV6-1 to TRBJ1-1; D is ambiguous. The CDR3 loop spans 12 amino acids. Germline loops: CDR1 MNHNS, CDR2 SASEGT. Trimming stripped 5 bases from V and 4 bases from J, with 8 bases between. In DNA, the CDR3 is TGTGCCAGCAGTCCCTCCCGCACTGAAGCTTTCTTT. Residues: CASSPSRTEAFF.

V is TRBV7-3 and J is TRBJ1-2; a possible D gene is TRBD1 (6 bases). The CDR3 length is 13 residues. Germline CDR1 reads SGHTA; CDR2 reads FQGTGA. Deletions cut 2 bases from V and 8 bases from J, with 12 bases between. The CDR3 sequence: CASSLFGGSGYTF. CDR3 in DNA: TGTGCCAGCAGCTTATTCGGGGGCTCGGGCTACACCTTC.

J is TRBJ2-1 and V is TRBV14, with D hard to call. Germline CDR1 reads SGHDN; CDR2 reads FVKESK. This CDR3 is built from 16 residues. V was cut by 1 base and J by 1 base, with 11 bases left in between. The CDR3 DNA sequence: TGTGCCAGCAGCCAAGGAATTCAGGATTCCTACAATGAGCAGTTCTTC. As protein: CASSQGIQDSYNEQFF.

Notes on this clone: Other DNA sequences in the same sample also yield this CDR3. As DNA, the CDR3 is TGTGCCAGCTCACCAAACTCTGGAAACACCATATATTTT. Protein product: CASSPNSGNTIYF. The chain is built from TRBV18 and TRBJ1-3; D gene ambiguous. Germline V gene lookup returns CDR1 KGHSH and CDR2 LQKENI. Between the trimmed V and J ends, which lost 2 bases and 0 bases, there was a span of 2 bases. The CDR3 spans 13 residues.

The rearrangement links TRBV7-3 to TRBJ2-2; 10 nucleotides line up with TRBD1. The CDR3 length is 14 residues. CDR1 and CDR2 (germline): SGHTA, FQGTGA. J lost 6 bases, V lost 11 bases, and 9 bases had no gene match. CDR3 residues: CASRGTGESGELFF. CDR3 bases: TGTGCCTCGAGAGGGACAGGGGAATCCGGGGAGCTGTTTTTT.

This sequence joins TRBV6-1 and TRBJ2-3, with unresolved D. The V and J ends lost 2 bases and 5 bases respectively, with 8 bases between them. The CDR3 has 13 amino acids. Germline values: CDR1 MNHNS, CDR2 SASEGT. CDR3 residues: CASSEYELDTQYF. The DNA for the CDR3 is TGTGCCAGCAGTGAATATGAGTTAGATACGCAGTATTTT.

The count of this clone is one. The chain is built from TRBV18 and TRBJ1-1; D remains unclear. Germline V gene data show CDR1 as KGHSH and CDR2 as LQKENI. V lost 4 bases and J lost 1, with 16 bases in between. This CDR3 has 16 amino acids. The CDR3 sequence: CASSLLKTVGNTEAFF. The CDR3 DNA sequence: TGTGCCAGCTCACTACTTAAAACCGTGGGGAACACTGAAGCTTTCTTT.

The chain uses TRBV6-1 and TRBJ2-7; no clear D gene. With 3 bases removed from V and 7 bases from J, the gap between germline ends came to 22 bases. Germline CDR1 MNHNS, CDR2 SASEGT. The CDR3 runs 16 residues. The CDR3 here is CASSEGSRQAVGEQYF. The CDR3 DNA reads TGTGCCAGCAGTGAGGGAAGCAGGCAGGCGGTTGGGGAGCAGTACTTC.